This is a list of T cell receptor beta chains from one sample in a study of cytomegalovirus exposure and HLA in healthy donors. Assay: immunoSEQ multiplex PCR; the TCRdb copy retains only in-frame clones and omits some. This sample has 150,000 to 200,000 clones, with roughly 79% found just once. Input material: PBMCs. The receptors were gathered from a woman in her thirties in good health and CMV-seropositive. Each CDR3 is given with its conserved first and last residue. D genes are given only for firm matches.

j_call | d_call | v_call | cdr3_nt | cdr3_aa
TRBJ1-2 | TRBD1 | TRBV2 | TGTGCCAGCAGGGGACAGAGCTATGGCTACACCTTC | CASRGQSYGYTF
TRBJ2-7 | . | TRBV7-6 | TGTGCCAGCAGCTTAGGGCTCCGGGGGGGGACAGGGTTTGACGAGCAGTACTTC | CASSLGLRGGTGFDEQYF
TRBJ1-2 | TRBD1 | TRBV29-1 | TGCAGCGTCGCAATGACAGGGACCTATGGCTACACCTTC | CSVAMTGTYGYTF
TRBJ1-3 | . | TRBV5-6 | TGTGCCAGCAGCTTGTGGGCCTCTGGAAACACCATATATTTT | CASSLWASGNTIYF
TRBJ2-1 | TRBD2 | TRBV27 | TGTGCCAGCGGACTCCTAGCGGGGGTTGTCAATGAGCAGTTCTTC | CASGLLAGVVNEQFF
TRBJ1-1 | TRBD1 | TRBV29-1 | TGCAGCGTTGTCCCGCGACAGGGGCCCACTGAAGCTTTCTTT | CSVVPRQGPTEAFF
TRBJ2-2 | TRBD1 | TRBV5-1 | TGCGCCAGCAGCCCCTGGACAGGGCAAACCGGGGAGCTGTTTTTT | CASSPWTGQTGELFF
TRBJ2-1 | TRBD1 | TRBV5-1 | TGCGCCAGCAGACAGGGGAATAACAATGAGCAGTTCTTC | CASRQGNNNEQFF
TRBJ1-2 | TRBD1 | TRBV6-6 | TGTGCCAGCAGTTATAGGGACAGGGGTGACTATGGCTACACCTTC | CASSYRDRGDYGYTF
TRBJ2-3 | TRBD2 | TRBV5-6 | TGTGCCAGCAGGTTAGGCCTCGGGGGGGATTTGAATACGCAGTATTTT | CASRLGLGGDLNTQYF
TRBJ2-3 | . | TRBV28 | TGTGCCAGCAGCCCGCAAAAAGGTGGGGGGTACACAGATACGCAGTATTTT | CASSPQKGGGYTDTQYF
TRBJ2-2 | . | TRBV5-1 | TGCGCCAGCAGCAGGGGGAGTAGCACCGGGGAGCTGTTTTTT | CASSRGSSTGELFF
TRBJ2-2 | . | TRBV5-1 | TGCGCCAGCAGCTCCGGTGGGACTCAAAGGGGGGAGCTGTTTTTT | CASSSGGTQRGELFF
TRBJ2-5 | TRBD2 | TRBV5-1 | TGCGCCAGCAGCTTGGATACTAGCGGGAAAGAGACCCAGTACTTC | CASSLDTSGKETQYF